Shown below are 10 T cell receptor beta chains from a single sample sequenced in a study of blood T cell repertoires in COVID-19. Profiled with immunoSEQ multiplex PCR; TCRdb holds only in-frame clones, not every one. The table shows 70,000 or so clones, with 82% occurring only once. Material for sequencing was peripheral blood. These receptors were collected from a human donor in a cohort sampled during active COVID-19.

The rearrangement joins TRBV30 to TRBJ2-7; 8 nucleotides agree with TRBD2. Unmatched junction bases numbered 10, after V lost 3 bases and J lost 0 bases. Germline V gene data show CDR1 as GTSNPN and CDR2 as SVGIG (reference sequence). The CDR3 loop spans 16 amino acids. For the CDR3, the DNA is TGTGCCTGGAGGCGGCGAGCGGGGGCCTTCTCCTACGAGCAGTACTTC. Its protein is CAWRRRAGAFSYEQYF.

This clone was counted between two and nine times. This chain connects TRBV3-1 (or the pseudogene TRBV3-2) to TRBJ1-2, with TRBD1 identical over 11 bases. CDR1 and CDR2 (germline): LGHDT, YNNKEL (reference sequence). The CDR3 totals 16 residues. V lost 2 bases to trimming and J lost 9 bases; unmatched junction nucleotides: 11. The CDR3 loop reads CASSQRTGGRGLRYTF. CDR3 bases: TGTGCCAGCAGCCAACGGACAGGGGGCCGGGGTCTCCGCTACACCTTC.

A few counts support this clone. The V gene is TRBV6-5, the J gene TRBJ1-2, with a weak D call TRBD1 (5 bases). Germline V gene lookup returns CDR1 MNHEY and CDR2 SVGAGI. Trimming cost V 0 bases and J 8 bases, with 16 bases left between them. The CDR3 contains 15 residues. CDR3 amino acids: CASSYSIYRRGGYTF. The CDR3 DNA reads TGTGCCAGCAGTTACTCGATCTACAGGCGCGGAGGCTACACCTTC.

The chain employs TRBV6-1 and TRBJ1-6; TRBD1 is a possible D gene (6 bases). V was clipped by 3 bases and J by 4 bases, with 16 bases between them. This CDR3 region has 17 residues. The germline V gene encodes CDR1 MNHNS and CDR2 SASEGT. CDR3: CASSDLGGGMYNSPLHF. Here the CDR3 DNA reads TGTGCCAGCAGTGATCTAGGGGGAGGGATGTATAATTCACCCCTCCACTTT.

The V and J genes are TRBV27 and TRBJ1-6, with 8 bases aligning to TRBD1. Losses at the gene ends were 0 bases for V and 11 bases for J; bases not matched to a gene: 6. The CDR3 runs to 15 residues. Germline V gene data show CDR1 as MNHEY and CDR2 as SMNVEV (reference sequence). The CDR3 spells CASSLSVTGDTPLHF. As DNA, the CDR3 is TGTGCCAGCAGTTTATCGGTGACAGGGGACACACCCCTCCACTTT.

The rearrangement uses TRBV19 and TRBJ1-5, with D perhaps matching TRBD1 (5 bases). V lost 7 bases and J 5 bases, leaving 18 bases between the germline ends. Germline loops: CDR1 LNHDA, CDR2 SQIVND (reference sequence). The CDR3 covers 15 residues. DNA for the CDR3: TGTGCCAGTAAGTCACTCTTTGGCAGGGATCAGCCCCAGCATTTT. Translating it yields CASKSLFGRDQPQHF.

J is TRBJ1-4 and V is TRBV30; D possibly corresponds to TRBD1 (5 bases). CDR3 length: 14 residues. Germline V gives CDR1 GTSNPN, CDR2 SVGIG (reference sequence). V gave up 1 base and J gave up 3 bases, with 9 bases separating them. CDR3 sequence: CAWSEGTSNEKLFF. The CDR3 DNA sequence: TGTGCCTGGAGTGAGGGGACTTCTAATGAAAAACTGTTTTTT.

This chain uses TRBV19 with TRBJ2-7; D call uncertain. CDR3 length: 11 residues. Germline V gene lookup returns CDR1 LNHDA and CDR2 SQIVND (reference sequence). V lost 4 bases and J 3 bases, leaving 4 bases between the germline ends. The CDR3 loop is CASSNIYEQYF. The CDR3 bases are TGTGCCAGTAGTAACATCTACGAGCAGTACTTC.

The chain employs TRBV7-6 and TRBJ2-3; 7 nucleotides agree with TRBD1. Germline V lookup: CDR1 SGHVS, CDR2 FNYEAQ. The length of the CDR3 is 15 residues. After removal of 6 bases from V and 6 bases from J, the junction contained 12 bases not matched to a gene. CDR3 loop: CASRRQGVGSDTQYF. The CDR3 DNA reads as TGTGCCAGCAGACGACAGGGAGTAGGATCCGATACGCAGTATTTT.

This chain links TRBV19 with TRBJ1-1; 9 nucleotides agree with TRBD1. The germline gives CDR1 LNHDA, CDR2 SQIVND (reference sequence). The trim removed 9 bases at V and 5 bases at J, leaving 10 bases unmatched. There are 14 residues in the CDR3. For the CDR3, the DNA is TGTGCCAGCATGGACAGGGGCGTGTGGACTGAAGCTTTCTTT. This sequence encodes CASMDRGVWTEAFF.